This TCR beta chain was obtained from a study of blood T cell repertoires in COVID-19. There are 14 residues in the CDR3. The J segment lost 7 bases and the V segment lost 5 bases, leaving 8 bases of the junction unmatched. The germline V gene encodes CDR1 GTSNPN and CDR2 SVGIG (reference sequence). Assay: immunoSEQ multiplex PCR; the TCRdb copy retains only in-frame clones and omits some. Among fewer than 250,000 clones listed, roughly 85% were seen once. The count of this clone is one. The chain carries TRBV30 and TRBJ1-6; 7 bases line up with TRBD1. Material: PBMCs or T cells enriched from blood (not recorded which). The TCR was taken from a woman between 45 and 65 years old with acute COVID-19. CDR3 residues: CAWDRQGINSPLHF. Written as DNA, the CDR3 is TGTGCCTGGGACCGACAGGGAATAAATTCACCCCTCCACTTT.